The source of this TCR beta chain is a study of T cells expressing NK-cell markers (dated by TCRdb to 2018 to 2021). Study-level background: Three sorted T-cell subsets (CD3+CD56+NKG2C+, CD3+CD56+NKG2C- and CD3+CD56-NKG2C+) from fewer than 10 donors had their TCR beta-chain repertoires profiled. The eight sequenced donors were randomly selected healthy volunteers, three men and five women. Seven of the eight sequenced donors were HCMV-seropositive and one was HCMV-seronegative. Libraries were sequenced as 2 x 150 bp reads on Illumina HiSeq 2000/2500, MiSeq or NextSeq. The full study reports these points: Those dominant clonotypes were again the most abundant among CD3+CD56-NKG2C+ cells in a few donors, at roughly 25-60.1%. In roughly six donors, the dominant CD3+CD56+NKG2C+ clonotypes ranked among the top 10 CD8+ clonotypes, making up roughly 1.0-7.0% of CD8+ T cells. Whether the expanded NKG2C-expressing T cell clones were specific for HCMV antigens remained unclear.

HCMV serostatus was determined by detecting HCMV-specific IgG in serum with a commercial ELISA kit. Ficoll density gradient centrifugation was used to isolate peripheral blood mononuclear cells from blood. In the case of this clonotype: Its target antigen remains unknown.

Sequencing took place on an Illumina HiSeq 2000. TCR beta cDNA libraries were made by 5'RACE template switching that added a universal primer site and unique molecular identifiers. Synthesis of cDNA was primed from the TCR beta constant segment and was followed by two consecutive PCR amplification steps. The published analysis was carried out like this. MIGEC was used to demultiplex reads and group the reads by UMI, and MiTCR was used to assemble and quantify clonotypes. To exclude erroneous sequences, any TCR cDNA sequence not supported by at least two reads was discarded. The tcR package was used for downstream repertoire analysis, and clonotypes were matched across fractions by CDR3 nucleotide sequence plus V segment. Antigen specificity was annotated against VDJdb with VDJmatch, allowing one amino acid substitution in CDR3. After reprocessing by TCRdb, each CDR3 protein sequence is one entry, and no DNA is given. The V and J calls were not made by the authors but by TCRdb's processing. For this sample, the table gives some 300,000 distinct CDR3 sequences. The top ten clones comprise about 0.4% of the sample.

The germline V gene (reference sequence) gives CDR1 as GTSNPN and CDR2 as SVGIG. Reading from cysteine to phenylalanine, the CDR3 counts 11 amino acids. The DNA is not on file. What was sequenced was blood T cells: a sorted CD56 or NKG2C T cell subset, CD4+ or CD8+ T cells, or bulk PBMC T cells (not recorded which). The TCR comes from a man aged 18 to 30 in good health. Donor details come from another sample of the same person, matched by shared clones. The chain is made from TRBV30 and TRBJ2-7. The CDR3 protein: CAWSVSPEQYF.